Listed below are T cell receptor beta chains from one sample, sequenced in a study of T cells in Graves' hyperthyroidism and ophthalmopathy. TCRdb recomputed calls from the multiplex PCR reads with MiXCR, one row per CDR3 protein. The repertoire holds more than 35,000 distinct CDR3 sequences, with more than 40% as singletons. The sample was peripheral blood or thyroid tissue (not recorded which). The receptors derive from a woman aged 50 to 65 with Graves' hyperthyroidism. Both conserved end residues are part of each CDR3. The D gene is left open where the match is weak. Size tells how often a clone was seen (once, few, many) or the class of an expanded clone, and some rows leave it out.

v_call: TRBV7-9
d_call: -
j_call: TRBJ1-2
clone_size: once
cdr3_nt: TGTGCCAGCACCCTTCCCGGGACGTCTGGCTACACCTTC
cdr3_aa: CASTLPGTSGYTF

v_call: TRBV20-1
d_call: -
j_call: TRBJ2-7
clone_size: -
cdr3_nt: TGCAGTGCCCAGGACCGGGGCAGGTCCACCTACGAGCAGTACTTC
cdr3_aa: CSAQDRGRSTYEQYF

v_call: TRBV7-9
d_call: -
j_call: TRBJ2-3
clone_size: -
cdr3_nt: TGTGCCAGCAGCCAAAAGTATTTT
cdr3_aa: CASSQKYF

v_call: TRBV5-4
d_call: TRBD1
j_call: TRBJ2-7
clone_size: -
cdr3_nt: TGTGCCAGCAGCTCCCGGGACAGGGGGTACGAGCAGTACTTC
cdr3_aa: CASSSRDRGYEQYF

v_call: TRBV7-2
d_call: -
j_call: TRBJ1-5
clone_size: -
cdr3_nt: TGCGCCAACAGCCCAGGGGCATTTTATAGCAATCAGCCCCAGCATTTT
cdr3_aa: CANSPGAFYSNQPQHF

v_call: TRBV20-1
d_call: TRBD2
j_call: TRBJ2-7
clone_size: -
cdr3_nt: TGCAGTGCGGGGACTAGCGGGAAAGAGCAGTACTTC
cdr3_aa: CSAGTSGKEQYF

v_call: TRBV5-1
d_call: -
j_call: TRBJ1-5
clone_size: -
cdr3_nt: TGCGCCAGCAGACGAGACACCGATAGCAATCAGCCCCAGCATTTT
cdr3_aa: CASRRDTDSNQPQHF

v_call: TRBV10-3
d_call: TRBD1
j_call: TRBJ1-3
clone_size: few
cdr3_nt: TGTGCCATCAGTGCGCAGGGGACAGCTGGGGGTACTGGAAACACCATATATTTT
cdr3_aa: CAISAQGTAGGTGNTIYF

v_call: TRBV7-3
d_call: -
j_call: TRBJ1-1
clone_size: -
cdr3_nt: TGTGCCAGCAGCAAGCAGGTGAACACTCAAGCTTTCTTT
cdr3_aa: CASSKQVNTQAFF

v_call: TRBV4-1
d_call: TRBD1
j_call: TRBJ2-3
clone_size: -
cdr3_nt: TGCGCCAGCAGTCATGGACAGGCGTATAGCATAGATACGCAGTATTTT
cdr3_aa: CASSHGQAYSIDTQYF

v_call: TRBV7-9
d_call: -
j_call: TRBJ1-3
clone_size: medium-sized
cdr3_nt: TGTGCCAGCAGCTTAGCTGCAATTGGAAACACCATATATTTT
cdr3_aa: CASSLAAIGNTIYF

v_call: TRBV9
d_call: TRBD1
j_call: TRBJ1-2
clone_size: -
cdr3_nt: TGTGCCAGCAGCGAACGGACAGGGGGCTCGTCAGGCTACACCTTC
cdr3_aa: CASSERTGGSSGYTF

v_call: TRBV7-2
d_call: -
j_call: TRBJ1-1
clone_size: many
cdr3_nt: TGTGCCAGCAGCTTTCTCCCGGGGGCGAGGAACACTGAAGCTTTCTTT
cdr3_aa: CASSFLPGARNTEAFF

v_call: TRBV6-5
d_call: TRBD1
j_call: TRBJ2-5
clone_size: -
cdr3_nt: TGTGCCAGCAGTTACTCGGAGTCCGGGACAGGGGCGGAAGAGACCCAGTACTTC
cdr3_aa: CASSYSESGTGAEETQYF

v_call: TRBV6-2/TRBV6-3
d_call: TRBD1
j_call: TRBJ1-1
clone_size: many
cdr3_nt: TGTGCCAGCAGTTACCTGGACAGGGAAGAAGCTTTCTTT
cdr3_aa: CASSYLDREEAFF

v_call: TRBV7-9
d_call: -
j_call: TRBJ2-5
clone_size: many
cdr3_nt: TGTGCCAGCAGGGGTTCTTGGACATCGCAAGAGACCCAGTACTTC
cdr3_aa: CASRGSWTSQETQYF

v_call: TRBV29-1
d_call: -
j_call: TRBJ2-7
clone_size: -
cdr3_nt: TGCAGCGTAATGCAAGCCTACCCTTCCTACGAGCAGTACTTC
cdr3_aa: CSVMQAYPSYEQYF

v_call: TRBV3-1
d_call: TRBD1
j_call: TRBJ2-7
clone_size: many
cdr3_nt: TGTGCCAGCAGCCAGGGACAGGGGCGCTACGAGCAGTACTTC
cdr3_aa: CASSQGQGRYEQYF

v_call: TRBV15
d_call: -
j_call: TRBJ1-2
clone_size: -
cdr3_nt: TGTGCCACCAGCAGAGAAATTGGCAGGGGAGGCTATGGCTACACCTTC
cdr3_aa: CATSREIGRGGYGYTF

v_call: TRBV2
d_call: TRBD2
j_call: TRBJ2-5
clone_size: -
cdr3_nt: TGTGCCAGCAGTGTTCGGACTAGCGCAATGCAAGAGACCCAGTACTTC
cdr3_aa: CASSVRTSAMQETQYF

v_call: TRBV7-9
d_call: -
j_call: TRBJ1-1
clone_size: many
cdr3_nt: TGTGCCAGCAGCTTAACAGGGCTGGAAGCTTTCTTT
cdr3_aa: CASSLTGLEAFF

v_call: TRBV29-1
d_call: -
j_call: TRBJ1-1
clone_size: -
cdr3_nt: TGCAGCTTAGGACAGAGGAACACTGAAGCCTTCTTT
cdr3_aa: CSLGQRNTEAFF

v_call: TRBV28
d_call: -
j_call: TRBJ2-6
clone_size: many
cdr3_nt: TGTGCCAGCAGTTCTGGCGGATTTGGGGCCAACGTCCTGACTTTC
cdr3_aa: CASSSGGFGANVLTF

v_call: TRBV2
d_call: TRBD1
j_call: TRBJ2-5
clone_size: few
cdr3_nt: TGTGCCAGCAGCTTCTCGACAGGGGGCGAGGAGACCCAGTACTTC
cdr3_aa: CASSFSTGGEETQYF

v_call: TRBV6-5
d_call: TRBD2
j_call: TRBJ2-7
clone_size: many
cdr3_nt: TGTGCCAGCAGTCCGGGGGGTTCCTACGAGCAGTACTTC
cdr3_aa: CASSPGGSYEQYF

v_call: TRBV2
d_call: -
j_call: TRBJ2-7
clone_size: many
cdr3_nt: TGTGCCAGCAGCGAAAGACAGTTGGTCTACGAGCAGTACTTC
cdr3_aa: CASSERQLVYEQYF

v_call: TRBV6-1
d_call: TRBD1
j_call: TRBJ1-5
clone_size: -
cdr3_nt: TGTGCCAGCAGTGGGGGACAGGGGGCAGGACAGCCCCAGCATTTT
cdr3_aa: CASSGGQGAGQPQHF

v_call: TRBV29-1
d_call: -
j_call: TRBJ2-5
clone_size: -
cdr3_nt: TGCAGCGTTGAAAGGCTAGTTACGGAGACCCAGTACTTC
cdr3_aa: CSVERLVTETQYF

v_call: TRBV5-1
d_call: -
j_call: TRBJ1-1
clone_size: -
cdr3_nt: TGCGCCAGCAGCTTGGTTTCTGGGCTCGCTGAAGCTTTCTTT
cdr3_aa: CASSLVSGLAEAFF

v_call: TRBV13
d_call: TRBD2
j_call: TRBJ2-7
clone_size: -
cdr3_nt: TGTGCCAGCAAACAAGCGGGAGGGCCAAGAACCTACGAGCAGTACTTC
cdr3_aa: CASKQAGGPRTYEQYF

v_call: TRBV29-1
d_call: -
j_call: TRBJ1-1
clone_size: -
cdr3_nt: TGCAGCGTTGAGAGTCGGGGGGGAGGTAGCACTGAAGCTTTCTTT
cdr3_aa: CSVESRGGGSTEAFF

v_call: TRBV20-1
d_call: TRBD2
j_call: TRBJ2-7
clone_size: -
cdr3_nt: TGCAGTGCAAGCGTGACTAGCGGGGCATCCTACGAGCAGTACTTC
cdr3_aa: CSASVTSGASYEQYF

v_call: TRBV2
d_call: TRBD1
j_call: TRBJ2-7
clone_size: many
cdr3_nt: TGTGCCAGCAGTGAGGGACAGTCCTACGAGCAGTACTTC
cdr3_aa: CASSEGQSYEQYF

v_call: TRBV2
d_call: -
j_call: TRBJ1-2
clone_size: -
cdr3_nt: TGTGCCAGCAGTGAGAAGGGACTGGGCTACACCTTC
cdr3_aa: CASSEKGLGYTF

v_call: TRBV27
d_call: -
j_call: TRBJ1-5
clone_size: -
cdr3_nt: TGTGCCAGCAGTTTAGGCCGGGGTTCGCCCCAGCATTTT
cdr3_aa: CASSLGRGSPQHF

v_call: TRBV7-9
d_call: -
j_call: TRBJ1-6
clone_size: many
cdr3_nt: TGTGCCAGCAGCACCGGCCCGCTGAGCTCCTATAATTCACCCCTCCACTTT
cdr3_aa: CASSTGPLSSYNSPLHF

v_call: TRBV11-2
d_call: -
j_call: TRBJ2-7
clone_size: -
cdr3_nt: TGTGCCAGCAGCCAAGATTTGGAGACAGACCACGAGCAGTACTTC
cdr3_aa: CASSQDLETDHEQYF

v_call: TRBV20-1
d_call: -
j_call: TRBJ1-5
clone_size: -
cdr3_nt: TGCAGTGCTAGAGTTTCAGGGAGGGATCAGCCCCAGCATTTT
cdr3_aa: CSARVSGRDQPQHF

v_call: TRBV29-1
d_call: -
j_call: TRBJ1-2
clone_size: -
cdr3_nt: TGCAGCGTTTCAGGGACGAACAGTGGCTACACCTTC
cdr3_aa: CSVSGTNSGYTF

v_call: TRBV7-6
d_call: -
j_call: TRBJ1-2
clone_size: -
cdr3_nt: TGTGCCAGCAGCTTAGAAGCAGTCCCTTCCTATGGCTACACCTTC
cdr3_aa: CASSLEAVPSYGYTF

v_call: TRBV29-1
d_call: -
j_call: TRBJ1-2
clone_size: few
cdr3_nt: TGCAGCGTTGGACTTCCTTATGGCTACACCTTC
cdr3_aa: CSVGLPYGYTF

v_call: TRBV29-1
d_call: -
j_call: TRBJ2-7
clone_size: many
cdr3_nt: TGCAGCGTTGGCAGAGAATGGGGCTACGAGCAGTACTTC
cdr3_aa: CSVGREWGYEQYF

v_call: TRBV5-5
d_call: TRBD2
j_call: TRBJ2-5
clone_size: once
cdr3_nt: TGTGTCAGCAGCGTGGGAGGGTTCGAGGAGACCCAGTACTTC
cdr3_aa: CVSSVGGFEETQYF

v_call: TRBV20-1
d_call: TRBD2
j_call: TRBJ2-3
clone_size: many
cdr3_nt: TGCAGTGCGAAAGCGGGAGGGCCTTTAGATACGCAGTATTTT
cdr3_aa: CSAKAGGPLDTQYF

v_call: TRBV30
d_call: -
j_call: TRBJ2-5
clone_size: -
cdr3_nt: TGTGCCCGGAGTGGGCATATAGCGGAGACCCAGTACTTC
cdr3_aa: CARSGHIAETQYF

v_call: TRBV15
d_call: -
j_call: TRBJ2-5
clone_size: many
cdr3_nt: TGTGCCACCAGCAGAGATGGGGCCTACGGGGAGACCCAGTACTTC
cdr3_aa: CATSRDGAYGETQYF

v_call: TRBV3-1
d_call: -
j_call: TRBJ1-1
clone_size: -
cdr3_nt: TGTGCCAGCAGCCAAGAGAACAGGGAAGCTTTCTTT
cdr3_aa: CASSQENREAFF

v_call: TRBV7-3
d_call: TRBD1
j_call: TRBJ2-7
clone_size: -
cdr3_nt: TGTGCCAGCAGCTTGACAGGGATGAACGAGCAGTACTTC
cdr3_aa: CASSLTGMNEQYF

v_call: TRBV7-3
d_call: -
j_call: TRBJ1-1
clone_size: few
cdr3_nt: TGTGCCAGCAGCCCCCAGGCATTT
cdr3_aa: CASSPQAF

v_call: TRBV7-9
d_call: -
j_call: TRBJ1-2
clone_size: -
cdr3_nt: TGTGCCAGCAGCCGCTTGGATGGCTACACCTTC
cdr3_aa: CASSRLDGYTF

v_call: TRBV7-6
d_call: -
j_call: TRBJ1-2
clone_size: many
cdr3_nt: TGTGCCAGCAGGTCATCTGGAGGGGCGCACTATGGCTACACCTTC
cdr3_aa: CASRSSGGAHYGYTF

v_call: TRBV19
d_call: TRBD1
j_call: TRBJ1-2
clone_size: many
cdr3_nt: TGTGCCAGTAGTATATCGGGACAGATTGGGGGCTACACCTTC
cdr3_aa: CASSISGQIGGYTF